Here is one T cell receptor (beta chain) with its context. This sample is part of a study of T cell changes during pregnancy in multiple sclerosis. Clones were sequenced by immunoSEQ multiplex PCR, and TCRdb holds only the in-frame ones, with some missing. This table has 40,000 or so clones, nearly 90% appearing once. CDR1 MNHEY and CDR2 SMNVEV come from the germline V gene (reference sequence). This CDR3 is built from 14 residues. V lost 5 bases and J lost 4, with 14 bases in between. The sequence came from a female donor with multiple sclerosis, enrolled in a pregnancy study. This chain joins TRBV27 and TRBJ1-2; the D is unclear. The sample was CD8+ T cells from peripheral blood mononuclear cells, taken in the first trimester of pregnancy. CDR3 region: CASSPYPGGYGYTF. Here the CDR3 DNA reads TGTGCCAGCAGTCCTTATCCCGGAGGCTATGGCTACACCTTC.